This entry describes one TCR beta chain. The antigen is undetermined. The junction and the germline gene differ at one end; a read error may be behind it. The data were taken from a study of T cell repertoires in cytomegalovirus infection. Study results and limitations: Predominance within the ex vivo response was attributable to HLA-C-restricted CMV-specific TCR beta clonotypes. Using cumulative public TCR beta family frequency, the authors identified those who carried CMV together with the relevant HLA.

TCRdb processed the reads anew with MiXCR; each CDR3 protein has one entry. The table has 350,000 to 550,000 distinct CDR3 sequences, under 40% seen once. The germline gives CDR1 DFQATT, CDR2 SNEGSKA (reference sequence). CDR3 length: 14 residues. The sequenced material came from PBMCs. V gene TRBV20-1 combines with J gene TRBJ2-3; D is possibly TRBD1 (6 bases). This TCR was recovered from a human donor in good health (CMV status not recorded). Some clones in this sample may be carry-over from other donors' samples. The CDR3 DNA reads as TGCAGTGCTAACCCCCGGGACAACACAGATACGAAGTATTTT. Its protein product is CSANPRDNTDTKYF.